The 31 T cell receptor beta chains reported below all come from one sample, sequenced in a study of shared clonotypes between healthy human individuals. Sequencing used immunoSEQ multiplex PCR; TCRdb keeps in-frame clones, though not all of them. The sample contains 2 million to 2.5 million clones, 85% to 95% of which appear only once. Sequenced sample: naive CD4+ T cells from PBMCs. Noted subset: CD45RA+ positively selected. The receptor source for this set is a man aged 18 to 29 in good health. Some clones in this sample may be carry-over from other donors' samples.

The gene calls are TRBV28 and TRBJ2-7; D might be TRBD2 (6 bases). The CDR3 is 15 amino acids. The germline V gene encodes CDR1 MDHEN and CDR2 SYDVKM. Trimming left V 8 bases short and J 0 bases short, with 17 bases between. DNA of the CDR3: TGTGCCAGCGGCTCCGGAGGGATGATCTCCTACGAGCAGTACTTC. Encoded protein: CASGSGGMISYEQYF. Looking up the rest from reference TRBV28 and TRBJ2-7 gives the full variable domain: DVKVTQSSRYLVKRTGEKVFLECVQDMDHENMFWYRQDPGLGLRLIYFSYDVKMKEKGDIPEGYSVSREKKERFSLILESASTNQTSMYLCASGSGGMISYEQYFGPGTRLTVT.

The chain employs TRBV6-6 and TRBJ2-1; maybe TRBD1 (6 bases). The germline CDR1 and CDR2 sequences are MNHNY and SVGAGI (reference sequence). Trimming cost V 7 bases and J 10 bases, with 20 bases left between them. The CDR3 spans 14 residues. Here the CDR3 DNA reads TGTGCCAGCATGGGAAGAGGGGGTCCGGGGGAGCAGTTCTTC. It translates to CASMGRGGPGEQFF.

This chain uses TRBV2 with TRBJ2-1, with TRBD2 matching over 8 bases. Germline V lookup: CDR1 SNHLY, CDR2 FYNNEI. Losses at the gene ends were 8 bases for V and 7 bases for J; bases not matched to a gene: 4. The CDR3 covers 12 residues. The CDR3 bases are TGTGCCAGCTGGGGACTAGGGAATGAGCAGTTCTTC. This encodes CASWGLGNEQFF.

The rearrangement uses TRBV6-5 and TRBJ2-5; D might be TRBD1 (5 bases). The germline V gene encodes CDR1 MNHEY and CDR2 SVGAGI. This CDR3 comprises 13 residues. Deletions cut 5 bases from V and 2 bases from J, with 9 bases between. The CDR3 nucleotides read TGTGCCAGCAGTCCGACAGTACAAGAGACCCAGTACTTC. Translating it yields CASSPTVQETQYF.

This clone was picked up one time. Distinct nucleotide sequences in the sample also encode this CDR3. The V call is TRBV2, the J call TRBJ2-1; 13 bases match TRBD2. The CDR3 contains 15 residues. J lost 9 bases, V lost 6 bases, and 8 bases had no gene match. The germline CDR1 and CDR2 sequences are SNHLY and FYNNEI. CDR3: CASSLGLAGVSEQFF. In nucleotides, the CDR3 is TGTGCCAGCAGCCTCGGACTAGCGGGAGTTAGTGAGCAGTTCTTC.

CDR3 bases: TGTGCCAGCAGCAAAGAAAGGCGGGGGAGCCCCCTGAACACTGAAGCTTTCTTT. Translating it yields CASSKERRGSPLNTEAFF. V usage is TRBV21-1 and J usage is TRBJ1-1. TRBV21-1 is deemed a pseudogene. The CDR3 runs to 18 residues.

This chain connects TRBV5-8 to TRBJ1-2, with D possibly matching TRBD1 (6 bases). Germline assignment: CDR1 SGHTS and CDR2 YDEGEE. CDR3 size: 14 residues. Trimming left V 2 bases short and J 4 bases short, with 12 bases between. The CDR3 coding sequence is TGTGCCAGCAGCTTTGGGGGCGCTGGCTATGGCTACACCTTC. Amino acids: CASSFGGAGYGYTF.

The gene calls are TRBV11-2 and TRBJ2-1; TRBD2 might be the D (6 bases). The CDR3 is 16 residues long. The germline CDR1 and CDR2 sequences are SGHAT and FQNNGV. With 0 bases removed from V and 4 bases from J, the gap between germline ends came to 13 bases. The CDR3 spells CASSLDPGLDYNEQFF. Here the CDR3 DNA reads TGTGCCAGCAGCTTAGATCCGGGACTGGATTACAATGAGCAGTTCTTC.

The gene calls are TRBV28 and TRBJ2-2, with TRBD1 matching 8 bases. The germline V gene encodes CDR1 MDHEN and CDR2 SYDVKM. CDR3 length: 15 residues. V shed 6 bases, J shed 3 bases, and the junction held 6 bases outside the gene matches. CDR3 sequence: CASSLQGAHTGELFF. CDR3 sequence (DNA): TGTGCCAGCAGCCTTCAGGGGGCTCACACCGGGGAGCTGTTTTTT.

CDR3 sequence (DNA): TGTGCCAGCAGCTTGGCCGACAGGACTTATGGGGGCAATGAGCAGTTCTTC. Translating it yields CASSLADRTYGGNEQFF. The rearrangement uses TRBV5-6 and TRBJ2-1; a possible D gene is TRBD1 (6 bases). Germline CDR1 is SGHDT and CDR2 is YYEEEE. This CDR3 has 17 residues. The V end was cut by 0 bases, the J end by 6 bases, with 19 bases between.

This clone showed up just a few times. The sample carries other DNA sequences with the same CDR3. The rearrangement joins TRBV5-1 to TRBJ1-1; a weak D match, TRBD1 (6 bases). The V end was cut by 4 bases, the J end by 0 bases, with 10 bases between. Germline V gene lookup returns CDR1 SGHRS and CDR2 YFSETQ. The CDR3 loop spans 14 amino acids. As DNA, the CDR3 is TGCGCCAGCAGCATCAGGGGTCTGAACACTGAAGCTTTCTTT. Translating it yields CASSIRGLNTEAFF. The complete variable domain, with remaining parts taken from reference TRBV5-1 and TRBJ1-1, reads KAGVTQTPRYLIKTRGQQVTLSCSPISGHRSVSWYQQTPGQGLQFLFEYFSETQRNKGNFPGRFSGRQFSNSRSEMNVSTLELGDSALYLCASSIRGLNTEAFFGQGTRLTVV.

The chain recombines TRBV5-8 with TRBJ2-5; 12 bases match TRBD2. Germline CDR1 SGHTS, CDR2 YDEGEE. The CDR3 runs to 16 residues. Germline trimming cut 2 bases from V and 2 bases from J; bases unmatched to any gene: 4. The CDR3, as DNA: TGTGCCAGCAGCTTAGGACTAGCGGGGCAACAAGAGACCCAGTACTTC. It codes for CASSLGLAGQQETQYF. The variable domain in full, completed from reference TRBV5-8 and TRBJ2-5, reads EAGVTQSPTHLIKTRGQQATLRCSPISGHTSVYWYQQALGLGLQFLLWYDEGEERNRGNFPPRFSGRQFPNYSSELNVNALELEDSALYLCASSLGLAGQQETQYFGPGTRLLVL.

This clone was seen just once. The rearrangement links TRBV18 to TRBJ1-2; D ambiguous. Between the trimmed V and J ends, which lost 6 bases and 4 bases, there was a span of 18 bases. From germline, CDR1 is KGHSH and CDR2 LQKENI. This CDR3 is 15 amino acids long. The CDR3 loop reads CASSPGPGPIYGYTF. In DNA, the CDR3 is TGTGCCAGCTCGCCCGGTCCAGGCCCTATCTATGGCTACACCTTC.

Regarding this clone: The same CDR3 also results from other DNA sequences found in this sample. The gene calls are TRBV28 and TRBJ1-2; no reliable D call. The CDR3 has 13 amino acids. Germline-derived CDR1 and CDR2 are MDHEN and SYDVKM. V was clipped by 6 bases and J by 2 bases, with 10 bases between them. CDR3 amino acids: CASRTGGNYGYTF. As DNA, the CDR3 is TGTGCCAGCAGAACCGGAGGCAACTATGGCTACACCTTC.

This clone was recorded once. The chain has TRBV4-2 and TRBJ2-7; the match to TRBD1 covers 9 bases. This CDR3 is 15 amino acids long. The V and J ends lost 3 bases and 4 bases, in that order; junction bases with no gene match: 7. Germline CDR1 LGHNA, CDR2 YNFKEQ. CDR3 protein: CASSQGGTGSYEQYF. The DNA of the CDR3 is TGTGCCAGCAGCCAGGGTGGGACAGGGTCGTACGAGCAGTACTTC.

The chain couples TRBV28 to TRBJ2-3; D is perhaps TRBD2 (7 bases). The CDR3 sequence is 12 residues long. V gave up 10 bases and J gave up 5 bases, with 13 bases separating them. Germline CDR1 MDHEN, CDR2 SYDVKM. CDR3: CATRGGGDTQYF. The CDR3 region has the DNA TGTGCCACCCGAGGGGGGGGAGATACGCAGTATTTT. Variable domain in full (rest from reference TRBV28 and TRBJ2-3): DVKVTQSSRYLVKRTGEKVFLECVQDMDHENMFWYRQDPGLGLRLIYFSYDVKMKEKGDIPEGYSVSREKKERFSLILESASTNQTSMYLCATRGGGDTQYFGPGTRLTVL.

The CDR3 nucleotides are TGTGCCAGCAGTTCCCCAGCTATGAACACTGAAGCTTTCTTT. Residues: CASSSPAMNTEAFF. This chain uses TRBV28 with TRBJ1-1; D gene ambiguous. CDR3 size: 14 residues. The V and J ends lost 4 bases and 0 bases respectively, with 9 bases between them. Germline V lookup: CDR1 MDHEN, CDR2 SYDVKM.

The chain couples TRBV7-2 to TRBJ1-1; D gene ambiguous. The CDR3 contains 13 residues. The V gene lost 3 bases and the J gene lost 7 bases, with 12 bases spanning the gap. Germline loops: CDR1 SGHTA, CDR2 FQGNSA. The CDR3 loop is CASSFSMISEAFF. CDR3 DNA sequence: TGTGCCAGCAGCTTTAGTATGATTAGTGAAGCTTTCTTT.

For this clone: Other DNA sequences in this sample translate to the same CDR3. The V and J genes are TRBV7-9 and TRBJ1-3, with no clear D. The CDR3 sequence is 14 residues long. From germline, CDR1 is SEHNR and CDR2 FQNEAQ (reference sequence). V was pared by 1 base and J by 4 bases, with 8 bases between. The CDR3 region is CASSLGVSGNTIYF. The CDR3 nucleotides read TGTGCCAGCAGCTTAGGGGTTTCGGGAAACACCATATATTTT.

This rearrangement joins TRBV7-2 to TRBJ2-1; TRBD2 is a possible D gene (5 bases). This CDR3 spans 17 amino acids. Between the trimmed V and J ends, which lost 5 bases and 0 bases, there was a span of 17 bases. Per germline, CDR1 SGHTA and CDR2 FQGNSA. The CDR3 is CASSPWTSSRSYNEQFF. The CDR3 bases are TGTGCCAGCAGCCCCTGGACTTCCTCTCGCTCCTACAATGAGCAGTTCTTC.

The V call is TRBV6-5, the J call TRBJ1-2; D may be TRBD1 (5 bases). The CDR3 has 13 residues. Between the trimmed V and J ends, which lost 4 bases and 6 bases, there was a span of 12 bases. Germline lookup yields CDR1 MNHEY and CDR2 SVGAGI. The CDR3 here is CASSSRGGDGYTF. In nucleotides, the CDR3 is TGTGCCAGCAGTTCCCGGGGAGGGGATGGCTACACCTTC.

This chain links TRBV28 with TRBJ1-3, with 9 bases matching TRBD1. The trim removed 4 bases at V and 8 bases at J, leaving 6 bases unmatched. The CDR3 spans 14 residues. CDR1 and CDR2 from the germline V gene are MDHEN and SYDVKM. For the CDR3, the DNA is TGTGCCAGCAGTTCGGCACAGGGGGCGGACACCATATATTTT. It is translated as CASSSAQGADTIYF.

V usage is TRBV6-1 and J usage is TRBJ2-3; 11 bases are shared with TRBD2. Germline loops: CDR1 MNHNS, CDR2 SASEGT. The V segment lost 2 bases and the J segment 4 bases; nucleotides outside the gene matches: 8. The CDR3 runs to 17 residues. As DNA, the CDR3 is TGTGCCAGCAGTGAAAAGCGGACTAGCGGGCGCCCAGATACGCAGTATTTT. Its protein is CASSEKRTSGRPDTQYF.

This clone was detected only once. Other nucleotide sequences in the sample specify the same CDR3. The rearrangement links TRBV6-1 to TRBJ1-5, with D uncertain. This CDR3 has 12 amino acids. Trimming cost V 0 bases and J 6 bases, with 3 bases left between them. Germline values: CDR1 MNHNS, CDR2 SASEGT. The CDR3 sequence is CASSEAGQPQHF. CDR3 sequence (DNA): TGTGCCAGCAGTGAAGCAGGTCAGCCCCAGCATTTT.

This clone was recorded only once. The CDR3 region has the DNA TGTGCCAGCAGCTTACCCCCGTTTCTAAGCACAGATACGCAGTATTTT. It encodes CASSLPPFLSTDTQYF. The chain links TRBV7-9 to TRBJ2-3; D remains ambiguous. V lost 2 bases, J lost 0 bases, and 12 bases lay in between. CDR1 is SEHNR and CDR2 is FQNEAQ in the germline V gene (reference sequence). The CDR3 is 16 amino acids.

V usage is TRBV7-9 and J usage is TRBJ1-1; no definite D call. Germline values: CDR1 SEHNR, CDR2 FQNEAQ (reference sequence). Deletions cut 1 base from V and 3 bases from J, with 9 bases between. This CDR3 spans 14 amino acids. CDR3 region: CASSLEHWDTEAFF. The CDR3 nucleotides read TGTGCCAGCAGCTTAGAGCACTGGGACACTGAAGCTTTCTTT. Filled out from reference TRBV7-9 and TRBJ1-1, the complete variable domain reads DTGVSQNPRHKITKRGQNVTFRCDPISEHNRLYWYRQTLGQGPEFLTYFQNEAQLEKSRLLSDRFSAERPKGSFSTLEIQRTEQGDSAMYLCASSLEHWDTEAFFGQGTRLTVV.

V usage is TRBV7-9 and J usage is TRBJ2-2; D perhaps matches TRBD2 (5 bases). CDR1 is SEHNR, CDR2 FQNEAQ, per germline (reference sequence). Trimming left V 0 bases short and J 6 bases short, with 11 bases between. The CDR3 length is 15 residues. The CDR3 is CASSLANRGSGELFF. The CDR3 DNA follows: TGTGCCAGCAGCTTAGCGAACCGGGGATCCGGGGAGCTGTTTTTT.

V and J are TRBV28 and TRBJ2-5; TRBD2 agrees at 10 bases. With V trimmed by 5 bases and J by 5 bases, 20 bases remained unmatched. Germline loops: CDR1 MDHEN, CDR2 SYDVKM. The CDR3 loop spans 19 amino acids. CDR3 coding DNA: TGTGCCAGCAGTCGGGGTATGGGACGTCGACTAGCGGGTACGGAGACCCAGTACTTC. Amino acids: CASSRGMGRRLAGTETQYF.

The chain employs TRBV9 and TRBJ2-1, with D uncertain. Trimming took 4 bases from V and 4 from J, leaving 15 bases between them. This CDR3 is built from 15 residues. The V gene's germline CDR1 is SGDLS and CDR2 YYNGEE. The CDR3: CASSFVVGSYNEQFF. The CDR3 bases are TGTGCCAGCAGCTTCGTAGTTGGGTCGTACAATGAGCAGTTCTTC.

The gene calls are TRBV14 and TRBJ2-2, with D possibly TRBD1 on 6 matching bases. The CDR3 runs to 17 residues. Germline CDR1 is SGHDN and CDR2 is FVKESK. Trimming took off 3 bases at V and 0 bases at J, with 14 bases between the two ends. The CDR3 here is CASSQDIGTTNTGELFF. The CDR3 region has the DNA TGTGCCAGCAGCCAGGATATCGGGACAACGAACACCGGGGAGCTGTTTTTT.

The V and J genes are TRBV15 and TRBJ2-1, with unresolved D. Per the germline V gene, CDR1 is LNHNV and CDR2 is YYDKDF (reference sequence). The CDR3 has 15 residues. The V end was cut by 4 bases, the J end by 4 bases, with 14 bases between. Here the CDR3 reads CATSTGVLEYNEQFF. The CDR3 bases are TGTGCCACCAGCACAGGAGTATTAGAGTACAATGAGCAGTTCTTC. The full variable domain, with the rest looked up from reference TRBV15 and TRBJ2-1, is DAMVIQNPRYQVTQFGKPVTLSCSQTLNHNVMYWYQQKSSQAPKLLFHYYDKDFNNEADTPDNFQSRRPNTSFCFLDIRSPGLGDTAMYLCATSTGVLEYNEQFFGPGTRLTVL.